These 4 T cell receptor beta chains originate from one sample sequenced in a study of T cells in narcolepsy. Assay: immunoSEQ multiplex PCR; the TCRdb copy retains only in-frame clones and omits some. The sample comprises roughly 32,000 clones, approximately 85% of which are singletons, and under 1.3% rests with the top ten. Sample: CD45RA- memory CD4+ T cells from PBMCs. These receptors originate from a human donor with narcolepsy.

Only one count was recorded for this clone. V gene TRBV27 combines with J gene TRBJ2-2; possible D gene TRBD1, 6 bases. The CDR3 contains 19 residues. Trimming cost V 6 bases and J 6 bases, with 29 bases left between them. Germline V lookup: CDR1 MNHEY, CDR2 SMNVEV (reference sequence). The CDR3 coding sequence is TGTGCCAGCAGAAAAGATCGCGGACAGACTGCGTTTGCGCCCGGGGAGCTGTTTTTT. Translated, it gives CASRKDRGQTAFAPGELFF.

There are a few counts of this clone. The chain employs TRBV11-1 and TRBJ2-3; D gene unclear. The V and J ends lost 6 bases and 4 bases respectively, with 11 bases between them. The germline V gene has CDR1 SGHAT and CDR2 FQDESV (reference sequence). The CDR3 runs 13 residues. In nucleotides, the CDR3 is TGTGCCAGCAGTCCCTTAGGCGCAGATACGCAGTATTTT. It yields the protein CASSPLGADTQYF.

This chain links TRBV18 with TRBJ1-5; TRBD1 matches 12 bases. This CDR3 comprises 15 residues. The V and J ends lost 5 bases and 8 bases, in that order; junction bases with no gene match: 7. CDR1 is KGHSH, CDR2 LQKENI, per germline. This CDR3 reads CASSASGTGGEPQHF. The CDR3 nucleotides read TGTGCCAGCTCAGCCTCCGGGACAGGGGGCGAGCCCCAGCATTTT.

The CDR3 reads CASSIQNPGGANYGYTF. CDR3 DNA sequence: TGTGCCAGTAGTATCCAAAACCCAGGGGGAGCTAACTATGGCTACACCTTC. V and J are TRBV19 and TRBJ1-2; TRBD1 matches 7 bases. The CDR3 has 17 residues. The V segment lost 3 bases and the J segment 0 bases; nucleotides outside the gene matches: 10. Germline-derived CDR1 and CDR2 are LNHDA and SQIVND (reference sequence).